These 3 T cell receptor beta chains came from one sample sequenced in a study of blood T cell repertoires in COVID-19. Measured with immunoSEQ multiplex PCR; TCRdb has only the in-frame clones, and not every one. The profile shows fewer than 300,000 clones, approximately 80% of them singletons. Sequenced input: peripheral blood. These receptors originate from a woman aged 60-75 years with active or convalescent COVID-19.

This clone was counted once. The chain employs TRBV7-6 and TRBJ2-3; 11 bases map to TRBD2. CDR3 length: 17 residues. Germline V gene sequence: CDR1 SGHVS, CDR2 FNYEAQ. The trim removed 5 bases at V and 6 bases at J, leaving 13 bases unmatched. The CDR3 DNA reads as TGTGCCAGCAGCCTAACCGGGCTAGCGGGGGGTGGGGATACGCAGTATTTT. Translation gives CASSLTGLAGGGDTQYF.

The gene calls are TRBV6-5 and TRBJ1-1; a possible D gene is TRBD1 (6 bases). The CDR3 length is 13 residues. The V gene lost 6 bases and the J gene lost 3 bases, with 11 bases spanning the gap. From germline, CDR1 is MNHEY and CDR2 SVGAGI. The CDR3 spells CASSRTEHTEAFF. The CDR3 bases are TGTGCCAGCAGCCGGACAGAGCACACTGAAGCTTTCTTT.

The chain is built from TRBV3-1 (or the pseudogene TRBV3-2) and TRBJ2-7; D may be TRBD1 (6 bases). The CDR3 contains 15 residues. Germline-derived CDR1 and CDR2 are LGHDT and YNNKEL (reference sequence). Trimming stripped 4 bases from V and 6 bases from J, with 19 bases between. This chain's CDR3 is CASSRPEGDRREQYF. CDR3 sequence (DNA): TGTGCCAGCAGCCGCCCCGAGGGGGATCGGCGCGAGCAGTACTTC.